These T cell receptor beta chains were read from a single sample in a study of T-cell reconstitution after alpha-beta-depleted transplantation in children. TCRdb independently ran MiXCR on the PCR reads; one entry per CDR3 protein. Among some 830,000 distinct CDR3 sequences listed, less than 20% were seen once. The sequenced sample was PBMCs, mostly from graft donor cells, obtained 360 days after TCRalphabeta/CD19-depleted stem cell transplant. These receptors all come from a male patient between 5 and 17 years old who had a stem cell transplant for acute lymphoblastic leukemia, so the T cells may come from the graft donor. CDR3s include the opening cysteine and the closing phenylalanine or tryptophan. Each record gives: D gene, J gene, V gene, clone size, CDR3 DNA, CDR3 protein. D genes are given only for firm matches. Clone size is shown for a subset of rows, as once, few, many or a class of expanded clone.

d_call: .; j_call: TRBJ1-5; v_call: TRBV4-1; clone_size: .; cdr3_nt: TGCGCCAGCAGCCAAGTCGGCAGGGCCCTCAGTCAGCCCCAGCATTTT; cdr3_aa: CASSQVGRALSQPQHF
d_call: .; j_call: TRBJ2-3; v_call: TRBV15; clone_size: few; cdr3_nt: TGTGCCACCAGCAGGCCCGGTTTTCGCGGGGCCTCTAGCACAGATACGCAGTATTTT; cdr3_aa: CATSRPGFRGASSTDTQYF
d_call: .; j_call: TRBJ1-1; v_call: TRBV29-1; clone_size: many; cdr3_nt: TGCAGCGTTGAGGCCGGATCCGTGAGGGCTTTCTTT; cdr3_aa: CSVEAGSVRAFF
d_call: TRBD2; j_call: TRBJ2-1; v_call: TRBV29-1; clone_size: many; cdr3_nt: TGCAGCGCAAGTCCGGGACTACTTTTCGGGCAGTTCTTC; cdr3_aa: CSASPGLLFGQFF
d_call: TRBD1; j_call: TRBJ2-5; v_call: TRBV5-1; clone_size: many; cdr3_nt: TGCGCCAGCAGCTGGACAGGGGAAGAGACCCAGTACTTC; cdr3_aa: CASSWTGEETQYF
d_call: .; j_call: TRBJ2-7; v_call: TRBV27; clone_size: .; cdr3_nt: TGTGCCAGCAGTTTTGGTCTCCGCGGCCCTCCTTACGAGCAGTACTTC; cdr3_aa: CASSFGLRGPPYEQYF
d_call: TRBD1; j_call: TRBJ2-1; v_call: TRBV7-6; clone_size: .; cdr3_nt: TGTGCCAGCAGCGCGCACCGGGGACAGGTACGGACCCACAATGAGCAGTTCTTC; cdr3_aa: CASSAHRGQVRTHNEQFF
d_call: .; j_call: TRBJ1-1; v_call: TRBV29-1; clone_size: .; cdr3_nt: TGCAGCGTTGAACGCAGGGCCGACACTGAAGCTTTCTTT; cdr3_aa: CSVERRADTEAFF
d_call: .; j_call: TRBJ2-7; v_call: TRBV3-1; clone_size: .; cdr3_nt: TGTGCCAGCAGCCAAGGGCCTCCGAGTGGTATCTACGAGCAGTACTTC; cdr3_aa: CASSQGPPSGIYEQYF
d_call: .; j_call: TRBJ2-7; v_call: TRBV9; clone_size: few; cdr3_nt: TGTGCCAGCAGCGTACCCCCCCAGGCGGGCGAGCAGTACTTC; cdr3_aa: CASSVPPQAGEQYF
d_call: .; j_call: TRBJ2-1; v_call: TRBV19; clone_size: .; cdr3_nt: TGTGCCAGTAGTATATACGCCCACGATGAGCAGTTCTTC; cdr3_aa: CASSIYAHDEQFF
d_call: .; j_call: TRBJ2-3; v_call: TRBV6-5; clone_size: .; cdr3_nt: TGTGCCAGCAGTTACACGACGCCAGATACGCAGTATTTT; cdr3_aa: CASSYTTPDTQYF
d_call: .; j_call: TRBJ2-7; v_call: TRBV12-3/TRBV12-4; clone_size: few; cdr3_nt: TGTGCCAGCAGGAGGTCTCCAGGTGCCTACGAGCAGTACTTC; cdr3_aa: CASRRSPGAYEQYF
d_call: TRBD1; j_call: TRBJ2-7; v_call: TRBV9; clone_size: few; cdr3_nt: TGTGCCAGCAGCGCAACCGGGACAGACACCTACGAGCAGTACTTC; cdr3_aa: CASSATGTDTYEQYF
d_call: TRBD1; j_call: TRBJ2-5; v_call: TRBV19; clone_size: .; cdr3_nt: TGTGCCAGTAGTAATCCGGACAGGGGGCCCCCTCAAGAGACCCAGTACTTC; cdr3_aa: CASSNPDRGPPQETQYF
d_call: .; j_call: TRBJ2-3; v_call: TRBV4-1; clone_size: .; cdr3_nt: TGCGCCAGCAGCCAATTTTCAGATACGCAGTATTTT; cdr3_aa: CASSQFSDTQYF